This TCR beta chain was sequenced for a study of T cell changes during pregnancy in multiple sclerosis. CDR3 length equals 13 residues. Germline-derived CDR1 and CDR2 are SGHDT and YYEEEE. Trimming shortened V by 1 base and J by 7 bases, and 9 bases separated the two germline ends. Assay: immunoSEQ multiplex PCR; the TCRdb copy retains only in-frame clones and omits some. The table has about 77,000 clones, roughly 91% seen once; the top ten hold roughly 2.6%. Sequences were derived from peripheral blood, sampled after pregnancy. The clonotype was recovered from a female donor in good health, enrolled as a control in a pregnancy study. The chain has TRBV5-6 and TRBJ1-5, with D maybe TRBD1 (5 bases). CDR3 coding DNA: TGTGCCAGCAGCTTGTTGCGGGACCAGCCCCAGCATTTT. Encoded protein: CASSLLRDQPQHF. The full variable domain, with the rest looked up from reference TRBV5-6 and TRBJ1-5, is DAGVTQSPTHLIKTRGQQVTLRCSPKSGHDTVSWYQQALGQGPQFIFQYYEEEERQRGNFPDRFSGHQFPNYSSELNVNALLLGDSALYLCASSLLRDQPQHFGDGTRLSIL.